A single sample is the source of the 29 T cell receptor beta chains below, sequenced in a study of T-cell reconstitution after alpha-beta-depleted transplantation in children. Unique molecular identifiers were incorporated into the prepared TCRbeta library. TCRdb used MiXCR to reprocess the PCR reads, holding one entry per CDR3 protein. In the table there are 450,000 to 500,000 distinct CDR3 sequences, around 13% of which are singletons. Here the sequenced sample was PBMCs from the stem cell graft donor, taken from the stem cell graft. These receptors came from a human donor who donated a stem cell graft to a child with combined immunodeficiency.

The J gene is TRBJ1-1, the V gene TRBV6-1; 7 nucleotides agree with TRBD1. Unmatched junction bases numbered 7, after V lost 7 bases and J lost 5 bases. The CDR3 covers 13 residues. Per the germline V gene, CDR1 is MNHNS and CDR2 is SASEGT. The CDR3 spells CASNRGVRTEAFF. In DNA, the CDR3 is TGTGCCAGCAACAGGGGAGTACGGACTGAAGCTTTCTTT.

This clonotype was found a few times. CDR3: CASSNKGANVLTF. Here the CDR3 DNA reads TGTGCCAGCAGCAATAAAGGGGCCAACGTCCTGACTTTC. The chain joins TRBV3-1 to TRBJ2-6; D gene unclear. Trimming took 5 bases from V and 4 from J, leaving 6 bases between them. The CDR3 sequence is 13 residues long. CDR1 and CDR2 from the germline V gene are LGHDT and YNNKEL (reference sequence).

This clonotype has a handful of counts. The V and J genes are TRBV14 and TRBJ2-3; 9 bases align to TRBD1. The germline V gene encodes CDR1 SGHDN and CDR2 FVKESK. CDR3 length: 15 residues. V dropped 4 bases and J dropped 3; count of bases not matched to a gene: 5. The DNA of the CDR3 is TGTGCCAGCAGCCTCGGGACAGGGCAAACAGATACGCAGTATTTT. Its translation is CASSLGTGQTDTQYF.

Concerning this clonotype: One end of the junction varies from germline; a read error may be responsible. CDR3 sequence (DNA): TGTGCCAGCAGCCGGGATTCTCCCCTCCACTTT. Its protein product is CASSRDSPLHF. The chain has TRBV13 and TRBJ1-6; D remains ambiguous. The CDR3 totals 11 residues. Germline loops: CDR1 PRHDT, CDR2 FYEKMQ (reference sequence).

This clonotype appeared many times. The J gene is TRBJ2-1, the V gene TRBV6-5; 9 nucleotides agree with TRBD2. The ends lost 2 bases at V and 5 bases at J; junction bases unmatched: 4. This CDR3 has 15 residues. CDR1 and CDR2 (germline): MNHEY, SVGAGI. The CDR3 spells CASSYGGGAHNEQFF. Written as DNA, the CDR3 is TGTGCCAGCAGTTACGGCGGGGGGGCTCACAATGAGCAGTTCTTC.

The V and J genes are TRBV6-2 or TRBV6-3 and TRBJ2-7; 7 bases fit TRBD2. Germline V lookup: CDR1 MNHEY, CDR2 SVGEGT. V dropped 4 bases and J dropped 5; count of bases not matched to a gene: 14. This CDR3 is built from 16 residues. This chain's CDR3 is CASSSVLAGLRNEQYF. The CDR3 region has the DNA TGTGCCAGCAGTTCTGTATTAGCGGGCCTTCGCAACGAGCAGTACTTC.

The table lists this clonotype with many counts. The chain joins TRBV12-3 or TRBV12-4 to TRBJ2-5; TRBD1 might be the D (6 bases). This CDR3 is 13 amino acids long. The germline V and J ends were trimmed by 5 bases and 5 bases, with 12 bases remaining between them. The CDR3 nucleotides read TGTGCCAGCAGTAAACAGGGCCTGGAGACCCAGTACTTC. The encoded protein is CASSKQGLETQYF.

CDR3 protein: CASSGTLTGLNEQFF. DNA of the CDR3: TGTGCCAGCAGTGGTACACTCACAGGGCTCAATGAGCAGTTCTTC. This sequence joins TRBV25-1 and TRBJ2-1; D is perhaps TRBD1 (6 bases). From germline, CDR1 is MGHDK and CDR2 SYGVNS. The CDR3 extends over 15 amino acids. The V and J ends lost 4 bases and 6 bases respectively, with 16 bases between them.

The chain combines TRBV27 with TRBJ2-7; the D is unclear. CDR3 length equals 14 residues. Germline-derived CDR1 and CDR2 are MNHEY and SMNVEV (reference sequence). V was clipped by 3 bases and J by 1 base, with 10 bases between them. The chain's CDR3 is CASSFSAGSYEQYF. CDR3 DNA: TGTGCCAGCAGTTTCTCGGCAGGATCCTACGAGCAGTACTTC.

This clonotype occurred a few times. This chain uses TRBV10-3 with TRBJ2-1; 10 bases map to TRBD1. The V and J ends lost 7 bases and 5 bases, in that order; junction bases with no gene match: 8. The CDR3 consists of 15 residues. Germline V gene data show CDR1 as ENHRY and CDR2 as SYGVKD. CDR3 protein: CAIKLTGTGDNEQFF. Written as DNA, the CDR3 is TGTGCCATCAAACTAACCGGGACAGGGGACAATGAGCAGTTCTTC.

This clonotype was seen more than once but under ten times. This chain links TRBV5-1 with TRBJ2-5; D may correspond to TRBD1 or TRBD2 (6 bases each). CDR3 length: 15 residues. V was clipped by 5 bases and J by 2 bases, with 16 bases between them. Germline-derived CDR1 and CDR2 are SGHRS and YFSETQ. This chain's CDR3 is CASRDQGRMQETQYF. The CDR3 nucleotides read TGCGCCAGCAGAGATCAGGGGAGGATGCAAGAGACCCAGTACTTC. Full variable domain (outside the CDR3, taken from reference TRBV5-1 and TRBJ2-5): KAGVTQTPRYLIKTRGQQVTLSCSPISGHRSVSWYQQTPGQGLQFLFEYFSETQRNKGNFPGRFSGRQFSNSRSEMNVSTLELGDSALYLCASRDQGRMQETQYFGPGTRLLVL.

This clonotype appeared many times. CDR3 sequence (DNA): TGTGCCAGCAGTCCCCGGGCCGGAGATCAGCCCCAGCATTTT. Translation gives CASSPRAGDQPQHF. This chain links TRBV12-3 or TRBV12-4 with TRBJ1-5; D gene ambiguous. V was clipped by 5 bases and J by 5 bases, with 13 bases between them. This CDR3 is 14 amino acids long.

This clonotype was observed a few times. The V and J genes are TRBV30 and TRBJ2-7; 8 bases agree with TRBD1. The J segment lost 4 bases and the V segment lost 1 base, leaving 9 bases of the junction unmatched. Germline CDR1 GTSNPN, CDR2 SVGIG (reference sequence). The CDR3 covers 15 residues. The CDR3: CAWSAAGQVFYEQYF. CDR3 DNA: TGTGCCTGGAGTGCCGCGGGACAGGTTTTTTACGAGCAGTACTTC.

V gene TRBV19 combines with J gene TRBJ2-7; possible D gene TRBD1, 6 bases. This CDR3 has 15 residues. Trimming removed 1 base from V and 0 bases from J, with 10 bases in between. CDR1 is LNHDA and CDR2 is SQIVND in the germline V gene (reference sequence). DNA for the CDR3: TGTGCCAGTAGTATAGTGGACAGTTTCTCCTACGAGCAGTACTTC. It codes for CASSIVDSFSYEQYF.

This clonotype appeared a single time. This chain links TRBV20-1 with TRBJ2-3, with 7 bases lining up with TRBD2. This CDR3 comprises 15 residues. Germline V gives CDR1 DFQATT, CDR2 SNEGSKA (reference sequence). After removal of 6 bases from V and 2 bases from J, the junction contained 11 bases not matched to a gene. The CDR3 nucleotides read TGCAGTGCCCCACCACGAGCGGGGCTCACAGATACGCAGTATTTT. Encoded protein: CSAPPRAGLTDTQYF.

This clonotype was counted between two and nine times. The DNA of the CDR3 is TGTGCCAGCAGTCACCAGACGGGGTCGGATTCCTCCTACGAGCAGTACTTC. Translated: CASSHQTGSDSSYEQYF. The chain links TRBV27 to TRBJ2-7, with a possible D match to TRBD2 (5 bases). The CDR3 is 17 amino acids. V was cut by 5 bases and J by 0 bases, with 20 bases left in between. Germline V gives CDR1 MNHEY, CDR2 SMNVEV (reference sequence).

This clonotype was seen a handful of times. The CDR3 sequence: CASSQDFNAPGYGYTF. Written as DNA, the CDR3 is TGTGCCAGCAGCCAAGATTTTAACGCACCAGGATATGGCTACACCTTC. The chain joins TRBV4-2 to TRBJ1-2; D ambiguous. CDR3 length: 16 amino acids. Germline values: CDR1 LGHNA, CDR2 YNFKEQ. Trimming stripped 0 bases from V and 5 bases from J, with 16 bases between.

This clonotype was detected only a few times. The V gene is TRBV10-3, the J gene TRBJ1-5; 8 bases are shared with TRBD1. The CDR3 spans 15 residues. V was pared by 4 bases and J by 3 bases, with 5 bases of the junction left unmatched. Per germline, CDR1 ENHRY and CDR2 SYGVKD. The CDR3 sequence is CAISVRQGHNQPQHF. The CDR3 DNA reads as TGTGCCATCAGTGTAAGACAGGGGCACAATCAGCCCCAGCATTTT.

The rearrangement joins TRBV7-9 to TRBJ2-2; no reliable D call. CDR3 length: 13 residues. V lost 0 bases and J 6 bases, leaving 5 bases between the germline ends. Germline V gene lookup returns CDR1 SEHNR and CDR2 FQNEAQ (reference sequence). The CDR3: CASSLAFAGELFF. DNA for the CDR3: TGTGCCAGCAGCTTAGCGTTTGCCGGGGAGCTGTTTTTT. Supplemented by reference TRBV7-9 and TRBJ2-2, the full variable domain reads DTGVSQNPRHKITKRGQNVTFRCDPISEHNRLYWYRQTLGQGPEFLTYFQNEAQLEKSRLLSDRFSAERPKGSFSTLEIQRTEQGDSAMYLCASSLAFAGELFFGEGSRLTVL.

This clonotype has ten or more counts. The chain couples TRBV12-3 or TRBV12-4 to TRBJ2-1; 8 positions agree with TRBD2. Losses at the gene ends were 7 bases for V and 5 bases for J; bases not matched to a gene: 10. The CDR3 extends over 15 amino acids. CDR3 sequence: CASTREGTKNNEQFF. CDR3 in DNA: TGTGCCAGCACCCGGGAGGGGACAAAGAACAATGAGCAGTTCTTC.

This clonotype was seen ten or more times. In nucleotides, the CDR3 is TGTGCCAGCAGTCCCTGGATAGCGGGAGGCACCGGGGAGCTGTTTTTT. The encoded protein is CASSPWIAGGTGELFF. The gene calls are TRBV12-3 or TRBV12-4 and TRBJ2-2; the match to TRBD2 covers 10 bases. The CDR3 is 16 residues long. V lost 5 bases, J lost 4 bases, and 7 bases stayed unmatched.

This clonotype appeared a few times. The genes are TRBV29-1 and TRBJ2-1, with 8 positions matching TRBD2. Germline V gene sequence: CDR1 SQVTM, CDR2 ANQGSEA. The CDR3 runs 16 residues. V shed 0 bases, J shed 2 bases, and the junction held 6 bases outside the gene matches. For the CDR3, the DNA is TGCAGCGTTGAAGATCTTCCAGCGGGAGCCTACAATGAGCAGTTCTTC. Translation gives CSVEDLPAGAYNEQFF.

This clonotype was observed a few times. V is TRBV4-1 and J is TRBJ2-1, with 12 bases lining up with TRBD2. The junction had 4 bases not matched to a gene; V was cut back by 6 bases and J by 1 base. The CDR3 loop spans 16 amino acids. Germline CDR1 MGHRA, CDR2 YSYEKL. In DNA, the CDR3 is TGCGCCAGCAGTCGACTAGCGGGAGCGTCCTACAATGAGCAGTTCTTC. This gives the protein CASSRLAGASYNEQFF.

This clonotype was observed a handful of times. This chain links TRBV12-3 or TRBV12-4 with TRBJ2-5; 8 nucleotides agree with TRBD2. The CDR3 has 16 residues. Trimming cost V 4 bases and J 5 bases; bases outside gene matches: 12. Written as DNA, the CDR3 is TGTGCCAGCAGTTACCGGGGGGGGCGGAGAGGGGAGACCCAGTACTTC. It is translated as CASSYRGGRRGETQYF.

This clonotype was recorded at least ten times. V and J are TRBV27 and TRBJ1-4, with 8 bases lining up with TRBD1. Trimming cost V 3 bases and J 8 bases; bases outside gene matches: 8. This CDR3 is 15 amino acids long. CDR1 and CDR2 from the germline V gene are MNHEY and SMNVEV (reference sequence). CDR3 protein: CASSFGDRGREKLFF. For the CDR3, the DNA is TGTGCCAGCAGTTTCGGCGACAGGGGTAGGGAAAAACTGTTTTTT.

The V and J genes are TRBV5-1 and TRBJ2-7; 8 bases match TRBD2. Germline V gene data show CDR1 as SGHRS and CDR2 as YFSETQ. Trimming removed 2 bases from V and 3 bases from J; junction bases left unmatched: 10. The CDR3 runs to 16 residues. The CDR3, as DNA: TGCGCCAGCAGCTTTAGCGGGGAGCTCCTTTACTACGAGCAGTACTTC. This sequence encodes CASSFSGELLYYEQYF.

This clonotype was observed a handful of times. CDR3 bases: TGTGCCAGCAGTTACTCCCCTAGCAGCTCCTACGAGCAGTACTTC. Protein: CASSYSPSSSYEQYF. The chain is built from TRBV6-5 and TRBJ2-7; weak D call: TRBD2 (5 bases). Germline CDR1 is MNHEY and CDR2 is SVGAGI. V dropped 0 bases and J dropped 0 bases, with 9 bases sitting between them. The CDR3 has 15 amino acids.

The chain recombines TRBV10-3 with TRBJ2-3; a weak D match, TRBD1 (6 bases). CDR1 ENHRY and CDR2 SYGVKD come from the germline V gene. V lost 0 bases to trimming and J lost 10 bases, with 14 bases between them. The CDR3 covers 14 residues. The CDR3 DNA is TGTGCCATCAGTGAGTCTGAAGGACAGAATTCGCAGTATTTT. It codes for CAISESEGQNSQYF.

The chain has TRBV5-1 and TRBJ2-1, with TRBD2 matching 10 bases. The CDR3 runs to 16 residues. The trim removed 0 bases at V and 8 bases at J, leaving 8 bases unmatched. Germline loops: CDR1 SGHRS, CDR2 YFSETQ. CDR3 sequence: CASSLASSGGWDEQFF. As DNA, the CDR3 is TGCGCCAGCAGCTTGGCATCTAGCGGGGGATGGGATGAGCAGTTCTTC.